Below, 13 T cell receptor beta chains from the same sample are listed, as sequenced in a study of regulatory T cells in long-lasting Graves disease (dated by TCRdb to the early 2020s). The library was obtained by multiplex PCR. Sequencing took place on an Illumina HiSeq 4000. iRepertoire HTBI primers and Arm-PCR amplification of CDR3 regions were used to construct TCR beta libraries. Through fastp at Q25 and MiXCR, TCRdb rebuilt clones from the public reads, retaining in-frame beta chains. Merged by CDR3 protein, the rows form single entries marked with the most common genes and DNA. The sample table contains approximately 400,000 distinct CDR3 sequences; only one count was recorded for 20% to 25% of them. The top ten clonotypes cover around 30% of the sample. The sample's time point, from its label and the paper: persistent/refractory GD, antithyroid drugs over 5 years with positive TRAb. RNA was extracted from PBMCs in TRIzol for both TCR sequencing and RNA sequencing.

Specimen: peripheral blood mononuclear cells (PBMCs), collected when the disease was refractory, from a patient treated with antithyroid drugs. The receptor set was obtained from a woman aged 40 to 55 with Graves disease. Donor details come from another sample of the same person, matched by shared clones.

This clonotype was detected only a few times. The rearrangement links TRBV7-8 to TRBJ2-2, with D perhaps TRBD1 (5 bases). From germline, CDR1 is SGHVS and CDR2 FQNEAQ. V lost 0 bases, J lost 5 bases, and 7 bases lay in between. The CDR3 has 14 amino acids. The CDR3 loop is CASSLAPGTGELFF. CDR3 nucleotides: TGTGCCAGCAGCTTAGCGCCAGGGACCGGGGAGCTGTTTTTT.

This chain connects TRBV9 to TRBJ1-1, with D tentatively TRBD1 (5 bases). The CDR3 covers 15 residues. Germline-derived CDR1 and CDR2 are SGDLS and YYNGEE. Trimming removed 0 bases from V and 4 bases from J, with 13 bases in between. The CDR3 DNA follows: TGTGCCAGCAGCGTAGGCTGGGGAGGGGTCACTGAAGCTTTCTTT. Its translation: CASSVGWGGVTEAFF.

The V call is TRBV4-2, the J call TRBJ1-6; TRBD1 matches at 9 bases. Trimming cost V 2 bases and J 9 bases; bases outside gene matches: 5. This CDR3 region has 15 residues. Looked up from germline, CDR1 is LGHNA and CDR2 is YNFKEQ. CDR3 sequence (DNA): TGTGCCAGCAGCCAATTGGGACAGGGCAGTTCACCCCTCCACTTT. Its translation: CASSQLGQGSSPLHF.

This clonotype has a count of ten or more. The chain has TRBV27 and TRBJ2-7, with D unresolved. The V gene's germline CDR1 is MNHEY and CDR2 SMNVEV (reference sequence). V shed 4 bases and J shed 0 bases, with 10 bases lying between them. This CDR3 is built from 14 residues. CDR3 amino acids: CASSSPPSSYEQYF. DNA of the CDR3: TGTGCCAGCAGTTCCCCCCCGAGCTCCTACGAGCAGTACTTC.

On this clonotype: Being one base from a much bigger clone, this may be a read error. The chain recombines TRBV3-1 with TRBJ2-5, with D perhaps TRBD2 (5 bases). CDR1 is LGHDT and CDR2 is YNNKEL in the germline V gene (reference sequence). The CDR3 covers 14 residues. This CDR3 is CASSQDHREESQYF. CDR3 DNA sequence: TGTGCCAGCAGCCAAGATCACCGGGAAGAGTCCCAGTACTTC.

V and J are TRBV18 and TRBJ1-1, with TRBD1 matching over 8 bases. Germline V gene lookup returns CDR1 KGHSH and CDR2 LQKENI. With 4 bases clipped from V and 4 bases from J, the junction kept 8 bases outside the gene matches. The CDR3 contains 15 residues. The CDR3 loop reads CASSRLTGVGTEAFF. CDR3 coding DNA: TGTGCCAGCTCACGCCTGACAGGGGTTGGCACTGAAGCTTTCTTT.

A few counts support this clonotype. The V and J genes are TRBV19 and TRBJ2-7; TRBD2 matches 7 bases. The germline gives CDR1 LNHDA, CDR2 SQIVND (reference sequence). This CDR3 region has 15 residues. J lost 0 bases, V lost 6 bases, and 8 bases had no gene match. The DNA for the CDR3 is TGTGCCAGTAGGGCTCGGGAGGTGAGCTCCTACGAGCAGTACTTC. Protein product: CASRAREVSSYEQYF.

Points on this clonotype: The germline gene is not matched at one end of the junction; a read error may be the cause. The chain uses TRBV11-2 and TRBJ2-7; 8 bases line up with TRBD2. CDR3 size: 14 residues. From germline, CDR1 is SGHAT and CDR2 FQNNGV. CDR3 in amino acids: CASSSIAGSYEQYF. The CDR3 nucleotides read TGTGCCAGCAGCTCCATAGCGGGGTCCTACGAACAGTACTTC. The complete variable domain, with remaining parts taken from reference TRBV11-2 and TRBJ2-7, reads EAGVAQSPRYKIIEKRQSVAFWCNPISGHATLYWYQQILGQGPKLLIQFQNNGVVDDSQLPKDRFSAERLKGVDSTLKIQPAKLEDSAVYLCASSSIAGSYEQYFGPGTRLTVT.

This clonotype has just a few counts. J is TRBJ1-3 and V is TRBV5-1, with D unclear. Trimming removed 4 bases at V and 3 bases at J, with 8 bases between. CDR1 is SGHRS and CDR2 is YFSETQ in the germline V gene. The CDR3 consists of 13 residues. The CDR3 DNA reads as TGCGCCAGCAGCCAGATGGATGGAAACACCATATATTTT. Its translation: CASSQMDGNTIYF.

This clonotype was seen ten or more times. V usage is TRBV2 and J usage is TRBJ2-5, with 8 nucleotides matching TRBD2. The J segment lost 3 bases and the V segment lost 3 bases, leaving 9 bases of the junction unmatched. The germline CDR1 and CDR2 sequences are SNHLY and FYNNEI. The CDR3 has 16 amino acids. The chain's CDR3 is CASSDLLAGFKETQYF. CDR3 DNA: TGTGCCAGCAGTGATCTGCTAGCGGGTTTTAAAGAGACCCAGTACTTC.

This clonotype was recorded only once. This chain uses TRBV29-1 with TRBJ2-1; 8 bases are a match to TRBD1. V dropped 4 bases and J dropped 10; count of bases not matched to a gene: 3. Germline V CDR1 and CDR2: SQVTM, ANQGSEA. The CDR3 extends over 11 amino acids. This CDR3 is CSVVGTGEQFF. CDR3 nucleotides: TGCAGCGTTGTTGGGACAGGAGAGCAGTTCTTC.

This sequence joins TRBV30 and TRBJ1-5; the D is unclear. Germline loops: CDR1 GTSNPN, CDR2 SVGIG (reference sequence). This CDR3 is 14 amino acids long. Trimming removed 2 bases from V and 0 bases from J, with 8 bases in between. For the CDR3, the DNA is TGTGCCTGGAGTTCATGGTATAGCAATCAGCCCCAGCATTTT. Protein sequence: CAWSSWYSNQPQHF.

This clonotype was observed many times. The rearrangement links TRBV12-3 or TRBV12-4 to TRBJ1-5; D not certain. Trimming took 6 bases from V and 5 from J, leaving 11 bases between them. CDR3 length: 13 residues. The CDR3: CASSLYGDQPQHF. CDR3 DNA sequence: TGTGCCAGCAGCTTATATGGGGATCAGCCCCAGCATTTT.